The rows below give T cell receptor beta chains drawn from one sample of a study of cytomegalovirus exposure and HLA in healthy donors. Sequenced by immunoSEQ multiplex PCR; TCRdb stores in-frame clones only, minus some. The sample contains more than 95,000 clones, about two thirds of which appear only once. The material sequenced was PBMCs. The receptors were gathered from a man aged 25 to 45 in good health and CMV-seronegative. CDR3s include the opening cysteine and the closing phenylalanine or tryptophan. A D gene is named only where the DNA matches it firmly. For some rows the clone size is stated as once, few or many, or as a class when expanded; others skip it.

CDR3: CASSPRGGINEKLFF
DNA: TGTGCTAGCAGCCCACGGGGGGGGATTAATGAAAAACTGTTTTTT
size: few
D: -
length: 15
J: TRBJ1-4
V: TRBV7-7

CDR3: CASSPLTEGETQYF
DNA: TGTGCCAGCAGCCCTCTCACGGAGGGAGAGACCCAGTACTTC
size: -
D: -
length: 14
J: TRBJ2-5
V: TRBV7-6

CDR3: CAISPNREEDYEQYF
DNA: TGTGCCATCAGTCCGAACAGGGAAGAGGACTACGAGCAGTACTTC
size: -
D: -
length: 15
J: TRBJ2-7
V: TRBV10-3

CDR3: CASSFGRPRGGSGYTF
DNA: TGTGCCAGCAGTTTCGGCCGTCCCAGGGGCGGGAGTGGCTACACCTTC
size: -
D: -
length: 16
J: TRBJ1-2
V: TRBV28

CDR3: CASSFLKRGGRGETQYF
DNA: TGTGCCAGCAGTTTCCTCAAGCGGGGGGGCCGGGGAGAGACCCAGTACTTC
size: -
D: TRBD2
length: 17
J: TRBJ2-5
V: TRBV27

CDR3: CASSWGLAGSYEQYF
DNA: TGCGCCAGCAGCTGGGGACTAGCGGGGAGCTACGAGCAGTACTTC
size: -
D: TRBD2
length: 15
J: TRBJ2-7
V: TRBV5-1

CDR3: CASGGESGNTIYF
DNA: TGCGCCAGCGGCGGGGAATCTGGAAACACCATATATTTT
size: -
D: -
length: 13
J: TRBJ1-3
V: TRBV5-1

CDR3: CAWSGENQPQHF
DNA: TGTGCCTGGAGTGGTGAGAATCAGCCCCAGCATTTT
size: -
D: -
length: 12
J: TRBJ1-5
V: TRBV30

CDR3: CASSYSMGRETQYF
DNA: TGTGCCAGCAGTTACTCAATGGGGAGAGAGACCCAGTACTTC
size: -
D: -
length: 14
J: TRBJ2-5
V: TRBV6-6

CDR3: CASSLGAGETDTQYF
DNA: TGCGCCAGCAGCTTGGGAGCGGGGGAGACAGATACGCAGTATTTT
size: -
D: TRBD2
length: 15
J: TRBJ2-3
V: TRBV5-1

CDR3: CASSLESLAGTSYEQYF
DNA: TGTGCCAGCAGCTTAGAGTCGCTAGCGGGGACCTCCTACGAGCAGTACTTC
size: -
D: TRBD2
length: 17
J: TRBJ2-7
V: TRBV7-2

CDR3: CASRPTGGAEKLFF
DNA: TGTGCCAGCAGACCGACAGGGGGGGCTGAAAAACTGTTTTTT
size: -
D: TRBD1
length: 14
J: TRBJ1-4
V: TRBV28

CDR3: CASSQHRDWEETQYF
DNA: TGTGCCAGCAGCCAACACCGGGACTGGGAAGAGACCCAGTACTTC
size: -
D: -
length: 15
J: TRBJ2-5
V: TRBV4-2

CDR3: CASSLPAEVYGYTF
DNA: TGTGCCAGCAGTTTACCGGCCGAGGTATATGGCTACACCTTC
size: once
D: -
length: 14
J: TRBJ1-2
V: TRBV28

CDR3: CASKTGLNTGELFF
DNA: TGTGCCAGCAAGACAGGGTTAAACACCGGGGAGCTGTTTTTT
size: -
D: TRBD1
length: 14
J: TRBJ2-2
V: TRBV5-4

CDR3: CASSPNQGNTEAFF
DNA: TGTGCCAGCAGCCCCAACCAGGGGAACACTGAAGCTTTCTTT
size: -
D: -
length: 14
J: TRBJ1-1
V: TRBV7-3

CDR3: CAWSEAPEQFF
DNA: TGTGCCTGGAGTGAAGCCCCTGAGCAGTTCTTC
size: -
D: -
length: 11
J: TRBJ2-1
V: TRBV30

CDR3: CASSLNGQVGTGELFF
DNA: TGTGCCAGCAGCTTAAATGGGCAGGTGGGCACCGGGGAGCTGTTTTTT
size: few
D: -
length: 16
J: TRBJ2-2
V: TRBV7-8

CDR3: CASSYWGEDTEAFF
DNA: TGTGCCAGCTCCTACTGGGGGGAGGACACTGAAGCTTTCTTT
size: -
D: -
length: 14
J: TRBJ1-1
V: TRBV6-5

CDR3: CASIGTSGYNEQFF
DNA: TGTGCCAGTATTGGGACTAGCGGTTACAATGAGCAGTTCTTC
size: -
D: TRBD2
length: 14
J: TRBJ2-1
V: TRBV19

CDR3: CASSNTGNQETQYF
DNA: TGCGCCAGCAGCAATACAGGAAACCAAGAGACCCAGTACTTC
size: -
D: -
length: 14
J: TRBJ2-5
V: TRBV5-1

CDR3: CASSLARVREQFF
DNA: TGCGCCAGCAGCTTGGCCAGGGTCCGGGAGCAGTTCTTC
size: few
D: -
length: 13
J: TRBJ2-1
V: TRBV5-1

CDR3: CAWSPHPLYRGRSGWGYTF
DNA: TGTGCCTGGAGCCCCCATCCCCTCTACAGGGGGCGGAGTGGGTGGGGCTACACCTTC
size: -
D: TRBD1
length: 19
J: TRBJ1-2
V: TRBV30

CDR3: CASSTRDSSYNEQFF
DNA: TGTGCCAGCAGTACCCGGGACAGTTCCTACAATGAGCAGTTCTTC
size: -
D: TRBD1
length: 15
J: TRBJ2-1
V: TRBV2

CDR3: CAIWEGAYEQYF
DNA: TGTGCCATCTGGGAGGGGGCCTACGAGCAGTACTTC
size: -
D: -
length: 12
J: TRBJ2-7
V: TRBV10-3

CDR3: CASSLDRGLAFF
DNA: TGTGCCAGCAGCTTAGACAGGGGATTAGCTTTCTTT
size: -
D: TRBD1
length: 12
J: TRBJ1-1
V: TRBV7-9

CDR3: CASSPAQGGGYNEQFF
DNA: TGCGCCAGCAGCCCCGCCCAGGGCGGGGGTTACAATGAGCAGTTCTTC
size: -
D: TRBD2
length: 16
J: TRBJ2-1
V: TRBV5-1

CDR3: CASRLDSSSNQPQHF
DNA: TGTGCCAGCAGGCTGGACTCCTCTAGCAATCAGCCCCAGCATTTT
size: -
D: -
length: 15
J: TRBJ1-5
V: TRBV6-5

CDR3: CASSPRTSGHEQYF
DNA: TGTGCCAGCTCACCAAGGACTAGCGGCCACGAGCAGTACTTC
size: -
D: TRBD2
length: 14
J: TRBJ2-7
V: TRBV18

CDR3: CASMGGTGELFF
DNA: TGTGCCAGCATGGGGGGGACCGGGGAGCTGTTTTTT
size: few
D: TRBD2
length: 12
J: TRBJ2-2
V: TRBV2

CDR3: CASRRSYNSPLHF
DNA: TGTGCCAGCAGGCGGTCTTATAATTCACCCCTCCACTTT
size: -
D: -
length: 13
J: TRBJ1-6
V: TRBV6-5

CDR3: CASSPDIDEQFF
DNA: TGTGCCAGCAGTCCGGACATCGATGAGCAGTTCTTC
size: few
D: -
length: 12
J: TRBJ2-1
V: TRBV27

CDR3: CASSLKAGQYYEQYF
DNA: TGCGCCAGCAGCTTGAAGGCAGGACAATACTACGAGCAGTACTTC
size: -
D: -
length: 15
J: TRBJ2-7
V: TRBV5-1

CDR3: CASSIFGTLTGELFF
DNA: TGTGCCAGCAGTATTTTTGGGACTCTGACCGGGGAGCTGTTTTTT
size: -
D: -
length: 15
J: TRBJ2-2
V: TRBV2